Presented here are 5 T cell receptor beta chains from one specimen sequenced in a study of cytomegalovirus exposure and HLA in healthy donors. PCR involved 60 Vbeta and 13 Jbeta primers. Produced via immunoSEQ multiplex PCR; TCRdb's table is partial and in-frame only. The table includes fewer than 150,000 clones, around 80% detected once. The sequencing input was PBMCs. The receptors stem from a man between 25 and 39 years old in good health and CMV-seronegative.

This chain joins TRBV19 and TRBJ2-5, with D perhaps matching TRBD1 (6 bases). This CDR3 has 16 amino acids. Germline V lookup: CDR1 LNHDA, CDR2 SQIVND (reference sequence). V was shortened by 4 bases and J by 5 bases, with 20 bases between the two germline ends. CDR3 amino acids: CASSTPTGKKGETQYF. The CDR3 DNA reads TGTGCCAGTAGTACCCCGACAGGAAAGAAGGGGGAGACCCAGTACTTC.

V gene TRBV9 combines with J gene TRBJ1-1; D may be TRBD1 (5 bases). V lost 0 bases to trimming and J lost 4 bases, with 19 bases between them. CDR1 SGDLS and CDR2 YYNGEE come from the germline V gene. The CDR3 spans 17 residues. CDR3 protein: CASSVGGTQEGSTEAFF. In DNA, the CDR3 is TGTGCCAGCAGCGTAGGTGGGACTCAAGAGGGGAGCACTGAAGCTTTCTTT.

The chain recombines TRBV19 with TRBJ1-5; the D gene is possibly TRBD1 (5 bases). CDR1 is LNHDA and CDR2 is SQIVND in the germline V gene (reference sequence). Trimming removed 6 bases at V and 2 bases at J, with 11 bases between. This CDR3 is built from 14 residues. The CDR3 bases are TGTGCCAGTAGCAGGGAGGCGGGCAATCAGCCCCAGCATTTT. As protein: CASSREAGNQPQHF. The full variable domain, its missing parts supplied by reference TRBV19 and TRBJ1-5, is DGGITQSPKYLFRKEGQNVTLSCEQNLNHDAMYWYRQDPGQGLRLIYYSQIVNDFQKGDIAEGYSVSREKKESFPLTVTSAQKNPTAFYLCASSREAGNQPQHFGDGTRLSIL.

This chain connects TRBV6-5 to TRBJ1-1; D might be TRBD1 (6 bases). Germline values: CDR1 MNHEY, CDR2 SVGAGI. The CDR3 extends over 14 amino acids. V was trimmed by 2 bases and J by 1 base, leaving 8 bases between them. In DNA form, the CDR3 reads TGTGCCAGCAGTTACCGGGACAAGAACACTGAAGCTTTCTTT. It yields the protein CASSYRDKNTEAFF.

The rearrangement joins TRBV28 to TRBJ2-7; 9 positions match TRBD2. Germline V gene data show CDR1 as MDHEN and CDR2 as SYDVKM. There are 14 residues in the CDR3. J gave up 4 bases and V 3 bases, and 4 bases lay outside the gene matches. CDR3 sequence: CASSLAGGEYEQYF. The CDR3 DNA is TGTGCCAGCAGTTTGGCGGGAGGGGAGTACGAGCAGTACTTC.